What follows are 13 T cell receptor beta chains derived from one specimen sequenced in a study of beta chain features in type 1 diabetes. Isolated RNA was reverse transcribed in full, so expressed TCRB transcripts were sequenced. Some clones are missing from TCRdb's copy, which holds only in-frame ones; the method was immunoSEQ multiplex PCR. The data contain some 120,000 clones, roughly 17% of them singletons. Overall study findings and caveats: When Type 1 diabetes patients were examined, their TCRB CDR3s proved moderately but significantly shorter in all four CD4+ subsets.

Antigen specificity for these receptors is unknown. Specimen: central memory CD4+ T cells from blood. Receptors were obtained from a man in his late teens or twenties with type 1 diabetes.

The table lists this clone with a few counts. The chain recombines TRBV7-2 with TRBJ1-4; TRBD1 matches 7 bases. V trimming: 5 bases; J trimming: 7 bases; junction bases outside the gene matches: 7. The germline gives CDR1 SGHTA, CDR2 FQGNSA. The CDR3 is 14 amino acids. In DNA, the CDR3 is TGTGCCAGCAGCCCTGGACAGGCCGGTGAAAAACTGTTTTTT. Its protein product is CASSPGQAGEKLFF.

V gene TRBV7-9 combines with J gene TRBJ2-2; 8 positions match TRBD1. V trimming: 6 bases; J trimming: 4 bases; junction bases outside the gene matches: 10. This CDR3 has 16 amino acids. Per germline, CDR1 SEHNR and CDR2 FQNEAQ (reference sequence). The DNA for the CDR3 is TGTGCCAGCAGGTTCGCCCCGGGACAGGTCACCGGGGAGCTGTTTTTT. Protein sequence: CASRFAPGQVTGELFF.

This chain connects TRBV6-5 to TRBJ1-1; TRBD1 agrees at 9 bases. Germline V gives CDR1 MNHEY, CDR2 SVGAGI. This CDR3 contains 12 residues. Trimming took 4 bases from V and 11 from J; bases not matched to a gene: 5. CDR3 bases: TGTGCCAGCAGTTCCCTCGGGACAGGGGCTTTCTTT. It specifies CASSSLGTGAFF.

V gene TRBV6-5 combines with J gene TRBJ1-2; 7 positions agree with TRBD1. This CDR3 spans 15 amino acids. Germline CDR1 is MNHEY and CDR2 is SVGAGI. V shed 0 bases, J shed 2 bases, and the junction held 3 bases outside the gene matches. The CDR3 bases are TGTGCCAGCAGTTACTCTACGACAGGGAACTATGGCTACACCTTC. Translated: CASSYSTTGNYGYTF.

The genes are TRBV28 and TRBJ1-2, with D uncertain. CDR3 size: 13 residues. From germline, CDR1 is MDHEN and CDR2 SYDVKM. Between the trimmed V and J ends, which lost 6 bases and 7 bases, there was a span of 15 bases. CDR3 region: CASSSTGHFGYTF. The CDR3 region has the DNA TGTGCCAGCAGCTCGACCGGCCATTTTGGCTACACCTTC.

This clone has a handful of counts. The V gene is TRBV29-1, the J gene TRBJ2-5; tentative D call: TRBD2 (6 bases). CDR3 length: 11 residues. Germline V CDR1 and CDR2: SQVTM, ANQGSEA. V lost 7 bases and J 2 bases, leaving 8 bases between the germline ends. CDR3 sequence: CSGRGQETQYF. Here the CDR3 DNA reads TGCAGCGGTCGGGGGCAAGAGACCCAGTACTTC.

This clone was seen more than once but under ten times. The chain joins TRBV5-4 to TRBJ2-3; 9 bases align to TRBD1. Germline CDR1 reads SGHNT; CDR2 reads YYREEE (reference sequence). CDR3 length: 16 amino acids. Trimming cost V 1 base and J 2 bases; bases outside gene matches: 5. The CDR3 protein is CASSLPGTGFTDTQYF. DNA of the CDR3: TGTGCCAGCAGCTTGCCCGGGACAGGGTTCACAGATACGCAGTATTTT.

This clone was counted between two and nine times. The chain employs TRBV18 and TRBJ1-1; D might be TRBD1 (5 bases). The CDR3 has 16 amino acids. Trimming left V 0 bases short and J 0 bases short, with 11 bases between. Germline CDR1 is KGHSH and CDR2 is LQKENI. The CDR3 nucleotides read TGTGCCAGCTCACCACCGAGGGGTAAGATGAACACTGAAGCTTTCTTT. Residues: CASSPPRGKMNTEAFF.

CDR3 sequence: CASSLSPGGNYGYTF. As DNA, the CDR3 is TGCGCCAGCAGCTTAAGCCCAGGGGGTAACTATGGCTACACCTTC. This chain joins TRBV5-1 and TRBJ1-2; 7 bases map to TRBD1. This CDR3 spans 15 amino acids. The J segment lost 1 base and the V segment lost 2 bases, leaving 5 bases of the junction unmatched. Germline values: CDR1 SGHRS, CDR2 YFSETQ.

This clone was found a few times. In DNA, the CDR3 is TGTGCCAGCACCTCCGGGGGGTACCAAGAGACCCAGTACTTC. It specifies CASTSGGYQETQYF. The gene calls are TRBV5-4 and TRBJ2-5, with 7 bases fitting TRBD2. Per the germline V gene, CDR1 is SGHNT and CDR2 is YYREEE (reference sequence). The length of the CDR3 is 14 residues. The V segment lost 6 bases and the J segment 0 bases; nucleotides outside the gene matches: 5.

This clone showed up just a few times. V usage is TRBV9 and J usage is TRBJ2-2; D not certain. The germline V and J ends were trimmed by 0 bases and 4 bases, with 13 bases remaining between them. Germline V CDR1 and CDR2: SGDLS, YYNGEE. CDR3 length: 16 amino acids. CDR3: CASSVDPVGRTGELFF. In nucleotides, the CDR3 is TGTGCCAGCAGCGTAGACCCGGTTGGGCGCACCGGGGAGCTGTTTTTT.

This sequence joins TRBV11-2 and TRBJ2-4, with 8 positions matching TRBD2. Germline CDR1 reads SGHAT; CDR2 reads FQNNGV. V shed 5 bases and J 6 bases; nucleotides not matched to a gene: 6. The CDR3 has 14 residues. CDR3 DNA: TGTGCCAGCAGCCTTGGGACTAGAAGAAACATTCAGTACTTC. Protein product: CASSLGTRRNIQYF. Full variable domain (outside the CDR3, taken from reference TRBV11-2 and TRBJ2-4): EAGVAQSPRYKIIEKRQSVAFWCNPISGHATLYWYQQILGQGPKLLIQFQNNGVVDDSQLPKDRFSAERLKGVDSTLKIQPAKLEDSAVYLCASSLGTRRNIQYFGAGTRLSVL.

This clone was observed a handful of times. The CDR3 region has the DNA TGTGCCAGTAGTGGCAATCAGCCCCAGCATTTT. Translated, it gives CASSGNQPQHF. The chain links TRBV19 to TRBJ1-5, with D unresolved. This CDR3 has 11 residues. Germline V lookup: CDR1 LNHDA, CDR2 SQIVND (reference sequence). The V end was cut by 5 bases, the J end by 2 bases, with 1 base between.